Listed below are T cell receptor beta chains from one sample, sequenced in a study of blood T cells in healthy people across ages. MiXCR, run by TCRdb on the 5' RACE reads, gives a single entry per CDR3 protein. The table includes around 1,000,000 distinct CDR3 sequences, around 25% detected once. This sample also appeared in a second study, on T cells of mothers and their children.

The sample taken for sequencing was blood. The receptors were gathered from a girl aged 2-10 years in good health. Both conserved end residues are part of each CDR3. The order of the fields is CDR3 length, J gene, V gene, clone size, D gene, CDR3 protein, CDR3 DNA. The D gene is left open where the match is weak. The size of a clone is reported for some rows only, either as once, few or many, or as a class for expanded clones.

>14|TRBJ2-1|TRBV11-2|-|-
CASSQLVAVELQFF
TGTGCCAGCAGCCAATTAGTTGCCGTAGAGTTGCAGTTCTTC
>12|TRBJ1-2|TRBV11-2|few|-
CASSEGEEGYTF
TGTGCCAGCAGCGAGGGGGAGGAGGGCTACACCTTC
>14|TRBJ2-7|TRBV6-6|-|-
CASTKAGISYEQYF
TGTGCCAGCACAAAGGCCGGGATCTCCTACGAGCAGTACTTC
>18|TRBJ1-4|TRBV20-1|-|TRBD1
CSATGQQGEVFSDEKLFF
TGCAGTGCCACCGGCCAACAGGGGGAAGTATTCTCGGATGAAAAACTGTTTTTT
>15|TRBJ2-3|TRBV11-1|-|-
CATKTMNIGTDTQYF
TGTGCCACTAAAACTATGAATATCGGCACAGATACGCAGTATTTT
>15|TRBJ1-5|TRBV9|-|TRBD1
CASSVDGDRAQPQHF
TGTGCCAGCAGCGTAGATGGGGACAGGGCTCAGCCCCAGCATTTT
>14|TRBJ2-5|TRBV25-1|few|TRBD1
CASSERDSQETQYF
TGTGCCAGCAGTGAAAGGGACAGCCAAGAGACCCAGTACTTC
>14|TRBJ2-7|TRBV4-2|few|-
CASSQSRVFYEQYF
TGTGCCAGCAGCCAATCCCGGGTCTTCTACGAGCAGTACTTC
>17|TRBJ1-4|TRBV7-6|-|-
CASSFGQDSLSGEKLFF
TGTGCCAGCAGCTTTGGGCAGGACTCTCTTTCGGGGGAAAAACTGTTTTTT
>14|TRBJ2-3|TRBV7-9|-|TRBD2
CASTVAGLTDTQYF
TGTGCCAGCACCGTAGCGGGACTCACAGATACGCAGTATTTT
>11|TRBJ1-3|TRBV21-1|-|-
CASSKGSRVYF
TGTGCCAGCAGCAAAGGCAGCAGGGTATATTTT
>15|TRBJ2-7|TRBV7-9|few|TRBD1
CASSPRYGTGGEQYF
TGTGCCAGCAGCCCTCGTTACGGGACAGGGGGTGAGCAGTACTTC
>12|TRBJ1-1|TRBV5-1|few|-
CASRALNTEAFF
TGCGCCAGTAGAGCACTGAACACTGAAGCTTTCTTT
>13|TRBJ2-1|TRBV7-3|-|-
CASSPNTYNEQFF
TGTGCCAGCAGCCCAAACACATACAATGAGCAGTTCTTC
>14|TRBJ2-5|TRBV4-1|-|-
CASSQDGQVETQYF
TGCGCCAGCAGCCAAGATGGGCAGGTAGAGACCCAGTACTTC
>15|TRBJ2-1|TRBV5-1|-|-
CASSLANLAPNEQFF
TGCGCCAGCAGCTTGGCCAATCTAGCCCCCAATGAGCAGTTCTTC
>13|TRBJ1-2|TRBV29-1|few|TRBD1
CSARPQGNDGYTF
TGCAGCGCCAGACCACAGGGGAACGATGGCTACACCTTC
>13|TRBJ1-2|TRBV12-3/TRBV12-4|-|TRBD1
CASSHGQVDGYTF
TGTGCCAGCAGCCACGGACAGGTAGATGGCTACACCTTC
>14|TRBJ2-5|TRBV5-1|-|-
CASSLWQGRETQYF
TGCGCCAGCAGCTTGTGGCAGGGTAGGGAGACCCAGTACTTC
>13|TRBJ1-2|TRBV7-2|few|-
CASSLALPGVYTF
TGTGCCAGCAGCTTAGCGCTCCCGGGAGTCTACACCTTC
>14|TRBJ2-7|TRBV4-1|-|TRBD1
CASSPKQGAYEQYF
TGCGCCAGCAGCCCTAAACAGGGGGCCTACGAGCAGTACTTC
>15|TRBJ2-3|TRBV4-3|few|TRBD1
CASAQTGGSADTQYF
TGCGCCAGCGCCCAAACAGGGGGAAGTGCAGATACGCAGTATTTT
>14|TRBJ1-1|TRBV7-9|few|-
CASTFTGGGTEAFF
TGTGCCAGCACCTTCACCGGGGGCGGAACTGAAGCTTTCTTT
>13|TRBJ2-5|TRBV10-3|-|-
CAGRGQADETQYF
TGTGCCGGACGGGGGCAAGCGGACGAGACCCAGTACTTC
>12|TRBJ2-7|TRBV20-1|-|-
CSATTDQYEQYF
TGCAGTGCTACGACCGACCAATACGAGCAGTACTTC
>16|TRBJ2-5|TRBV18|-|TRBD2
CASSLTPLAGDETQYF
TGTGCCAGCTCACTCACACCTCTAGCGGGAGATGAGACCCAGTACTTC
>15|TRBJ1-2|TRBV5-1|once|-
CASSLAGVMAYGYTF
TGCGCCAGCAGCTTGGCCGGTGTCATGGCCTATGGCTACACCTTC
>14|TRBJ1-4|TRBV7-9|few|TRBD1
CASSGRDRVEKLFF
TGTGCCAGCAGCGGCCGGGACAGGGTTGAAAAACTGTTTTTT
>14|TRBJ2-1|TRBV20-1|-|-
CSAELGISYNEQFF
TGCAGTGCCGAGCTAGGTATCTCCTACAATGAGCAGTTCTTC
>16|TRBJ2-3|TRBV5-8|-|TRBD1
CASSRKFGQGKDTQYF
TGTGCCAGCAGCCGAAAGTTTGGACAGGGAAAGGATACGCAGTATTTT
>15|TRBJ2-7|TRBV28|-|TRBD2
CASNLLADPPYEQYF
TGTGCCAGCAACTTACTAGCGGACCCTCCCTACGAGCAGTACTTC
>16|TRBJ2-6|TRBV19|-|-
CASSIGGFSGANVLTF
TGTGCCAGTAGTATAGGCGGCTTCTCTGGGGCCAACGTCCTGACTTTC
>14|TRBJ2-7|TRBV29-1|few|TRBD1
CSARTGTGEYEQYF
TGCAGCGCTCGCACCGGGACAGGGGAGTACGAGCAGTACTTC
>15|TRBJ1-1|TRBV28|-|-
CASSPNSAGNTEAFF
TGTGCCAGCAGCCCCAATAGTGCGGGGAACACTGAAGCTTTCTTT
>12|TRBJ2-1|TRBV10-3|-|-
CAATGSGNEQFF
TGTGCCGCTACAGGGTCGGGCAATGAGCAGTTCTTC
>11|TRBJ2-5|TRBV6-2/TRBV6-3|many|-
CASSYVGTQYF
TGTGCCAGCAGTTACGTAGGGACCCAGTACTTC
>16|TRBJ2-7|TRBV7-9|-|-
CASSLGASSRSYEQYF
TGTGCCAGCAGCTTAGGGGCTAGCTCGAGGTCCTACGAGCAGTACTTC
>15|TRBJ2-1|TRBV12-3/TRBV12-4|-|TRBD2
CASKGLADQGYEQFF
TGTGCCAGCAAGGGGCTAGCGGACCAGGGCTATGAGCAGTTCTTC
>13|TRBJ2-3|TRBV20-1|-|-
CSARDPSPDTQYF
TGCAGTGCTAGAGACCCAAGCCCCGATACGCAGTATTTT
>15|TRBJ1-2|TRBV7-2|-|-
CASSLDLRGARGYTF
TGTGCCAGCAGCTTAGATCTACGGGGGGCGAGGGGCTACACCTTC
>16|TRBJ2-7|TRBV4-1|-|-
CASSQGYFGSLNEQYF
TGCGCCAGCAGCCAAGGGTATTTCGGGAGCTTAAACGAGCAGTACTTC
>16|TRBJ2-5|TRBV10-2|few|TRBD2
CASTRGTSGIQETQYF
TGCGCCAGCACCCGGGGGACTAGCGGAATTCAAGAGACCCAGTACTTC
>10|TRBJ2-1|TRBV7-9|few|-
CASSPLVPFF
TGTGCCAGCAGCCCGCTGGTTCCGTTCTTC
>13|TRBJ2-5|TRBV5-6|-|-
CASSGVSEETQYF
TGTGCCAGCAGCGGGGTTTCCGAAGAGACCCAGTACTTC
>14|TRBJ1-1|TRBV7-9|few|-
CASRVGGFTDLAFF
TGTGCCAGCCGAGTAGGGGGGTTTACAGATCTGGCTTTCTTT
>17|TRBJ2-1|TRBV29-1|-|TRBD2
CSVVSWGSGSSYNEQFF
TGCAGCGTTGTTTCGTGGGGTAGCGGGAGCTCCTACAATGAGCAGTTCTTC
>15|TRBJ1-1|TRBV24-1|-|TRBD1
CATSDSESWTGPAFF
TGTGCCACCAGTGATTCAGAATCTTGGACAGGACCAGCTTTCTTT
>15|TRBJ2-1|TRBV5-1|few|-
CASSPGRMVYNEQFF
TGCGCCAGCAGTCCCGGACGGATGGTCTACAATGAGCAGTTCTTC
>16|TRBJ1-2|TRBV6-2/TRBV6-3|few|-
CASSLPLQGKGYGYTF
TGTGCCAGCAGTTTACCCTTACAGGGAAAAGGCTATGGCTACACCTTC
>13|TRBJ2-7|TRBV9|many|-
CASSDGVEDEQYF
TGTGCCAGCAGCGACGGGGTGGAGGACGAGCAGTACTTC
>14|TRBJ2-1|TRBV6-2/TRBV6-3|few|TRBD2
CASSYSRTSGGQFF
TGTGCCAGCAGTTACTCGAGGACTAGCGGGGGGCAGTTCTTC
>18|TRBJ2-1|TRBV7-9|-|TRBD2
CASSPTELAGYHYNEQFF
TGTGCCAGCAGCCCAACCGAACTAGCGGGGTACCACTACAATGAGCAGTTCTTC
>12|TRBJ1-2|TRBV12-3/TRBV12-4|-|-
CASSLPGGGYTF
TGTGCCAGCAGTTTACCCGGGGGTGGCTACACCTTC
>14|TRBJ2-2|TRBV7-3|few|-
CASRKQGQTGELFF
TGTGCCAGCAGAAAACAGGGACAAACCGGGGAGCTGTTTTTT
>14|TRBJ2-2|TRBV5-1|few|-
CASSRATNTGELFF
TGCGCCAGCAGCCGGGCTACGAACACCGGGGAGCTGTTTTTT
>15|TRBJ1-2|TRBV19|-|-
CASTETAVGGLGYTF
TGTGCCAGTACCGAGACCGCGGTTGGCGGATTAGGCTACACCTTC
>15|TRBJ1-2|TRBV13|-|TRBD1
CASSLRSDRGSGYTF
TGTGCCAGCAGCTTACGCTCGGACAGGGGGTCTGGCTACACCTTC